A single TCR beta chain is shown here with its context. Its antigen remains unidentified. Method: immunoSEQ multiplex PCR; TCRdb's copy keeps in-frame clones and lacks some. The table shows approximately 50,000 clones, with 76% occurring only once. This specimen belongs to a study of a mutant IDH1 vaccine in newly diagnosed glioma. Study-level background: Treated patients had a mean age of about 37 years and a sex split that was roughly 60% male and 37.5% female.

Time point here: week 47, end of study. The vaccine gave 300 ug of a 20-mer mutant IDH1 peptide subcutaneously per dose. Sequencing was performed on PBMCs, taken from a glioma patient whose treatment included an IDH1 peptide vaccine. The sequence was collected from a woman in her thirties or forties with glioma. Some clones in this sample may be carry-over from other donors' samples.

CDR3 protein: CASTKGLAGGLQYEQFF. The CDR3 bases are TGTGCCAGCACCAAAGGGCTAGCGGGGGGGCTTCAGTATGAGCAGTTCTTC. The rearrangement joins TRBV11-2 to TRBJ2-1, with TRBD2 matching 12 bases. From germline, CDR1 is SGHAT and CDR2 FQNNGV. Losses at the gene ends were 7 bases for V and 8 bases for J; bases not matched to a gene: 15. The CDR3 has 17 amino acids.